This T cell receptor beta chain was sequenced for a study of blood T cell repertoires in COVID-19. For the study at large: Researchers got acute and convalescent COVID-19 samples from the United States, Italy and Spain. PBMCs, B-cell-depleted T cells, or T cells were the source of the cDNA or gDNA that made up the material.

Trimming at V came to 0 bases and at J to 5 bases, leaving 4 bases not matched to a gene. Germline V gene data show CDR1 as SGHRS and CDR2 as YFSETQ. The CDR3 totals 14 residues. Original analysis: Amplification of reference gene primers was used by the study to estimate nucleated cell counts. Some clones are missing from TCRdb's copy, which holds only in-frame ones; the method was immunoSEQ multiplex PCR. That table supplies the V and J calls and clone size; D and trimming were determined from the DNA. The data show about 36,000 clones, with 85% seen just once and over 13% held by the top ten. The sequence derives from a human donor in a cohort sampled during active COVID-19. Sequenced material: peripheral blood. This rearrangement joins TRBV5-1 to TRBJ2-7; 8 nucleotides line up with TRBD2. Here the CDR3 reads CASSLDQRGNEQYF. CDR3 sequence (DNA): TGCGCCAGCAGCTTGGATCAGCGGGGGAACGAGCAGTACTTC.